Each of the 28 T cell receptor beta chains below was sequenced from the same sample in a study of Ad26.COV2.S vaccination and SARS-CoV-2 variants. Measured with immunoSEQ multiplex PCR; TCRdb has only the in-frame clones, and not every one. The table lists approximately 410,000 clones, around 87% of them singletons, with 3.6% in the top ten. Treatment given: over 15 received Ad26.COV2.S at low or high dose, single or two shots; five or six received placebo; per-sample allocation not given. Day 63 after the first vaccine or placebo injection was the time point for sampling. Sequencing was performed on peripheral blood, taken in a trial of Ad26.COV2.S vaccine versus placebo. The receptors stem from a person between 18 and 65 years old who received the Ad26.COV2.S COVID-19 vaccine or a placebo.

This clone turned up a few times. This sequence joins TRBV11-2 and TRBJ1-2; D ambiguous. The V gene's germline CDR1 is SGHAT and CDR2 FQNNGV. V was shortened by 5 bases and J by 3 bases, with 22 bases between the two germline ends. This CDR3 comprises 17 residues. The CDR3 bases are TGTGCCAGCAGCCGTGGGCCCCAAGGCCCTATTGACTATGGCTACACCTTC. The encoded protein is CASSRGPQGPIDYGYTF.

This chain uses TRBV7-2 with TRBJ2-2; 9 positions agree with TRBD2. This CDR3 contains 18 residues. Germline V CDR1 and CDR2: SGHTA, FQGNSA. Trimming took 5 bases from V and 6 from J; bases not matched to a gene: 16. The CDR3 protein is CASSPPGLAFTSPGELFF. The CDR3 DNA is TGTGCCAGCAGCCCCCCGGGACTAGCTTTCACTTCGCCCGGGGAGCTGTTTTTT.

The chain employs TRBV24-1 and TRBJ1-5, with a possible D match to TRBD1 (6 bases). Trimming pared 4 bases from V and 3 bases from J, leaving 9 bases between. The CDR3 is made up of 14 amino acids. Germline assignment: CDR1 KGHDR and CDR2 SFDVKD. The CDR3 region is CATSDRGTNQPQHF. The CDR3 DNA sequence: TGTGCCACCAGTGACAGGGGTACCAATCAGCCCCAGCATTTT.

The chain has TRBV5-1 and TRBJ2-1; tentatively, D is TRBD2 (5 bases). The CDR3 runs to 14 residues. Per germline, CDR1 SGHRS and CDR2 YFSETQ. V was trimmed by 0 bases and J by 5 bases, leaving 9 bases between them. The CDR3, as DNA: TGCGCCAGCAGCTTGGGTGGAGGTGACAATGAGCAGTTCTTC. Protein product: CASSLGGGDNEQFF.

The chain has TRBV7-2 and TRBJ2-5, with TRBD1 as a possible D gene (5 bases). Germline V gene sequence: CDR1 SGHTA, CDR2 FQGNSA. This CDR3 spans 16 amino acids. Trimming removed 0 bases from V and 1 base from J, with 12 bases in between. The CDR3: CASSLAGHRLQETQYF. The CDR3 coding sequence is TGTGCCAGCAGCTTAGCCGGACACAGACTCCAAGAGACCCAGTACTTC.

V usage is TRBV6-5 and J usage is TRBJ1-2; 7 bases align to TRBD1. Germline CDR1 MNHEY, CDR2 SVGAGI. With 7 bases clipped from V and 0 bases from J, the junction kept 8 bases outside the gene matches. The CDR3 extends over 15 amino acids. The CDR3 coding sequence is TGTGCCAGCACCCATGGGGACAGCACTAACTATGGCTACACCTTC. Its protein is CASTHGDSTNYGYTF.

V gene TRBV6-1 combines with J gene TRBJ2-2; 8 bases are shared with TRBD1. Unmatched junction bases numbered 8, after V lost 2 bases and J lost 0 bases. The CDR3 extends over 18 amino acids. The germline V gene has CDR1 MNHNS and CDR2 SASEGT. CDR3 residues: CASSEIRWTGSNTGELFF. The CDR3 region has the DNA TGTGCCAGCAGTGAAATTAGATGGACAGGGTCGAACACCGGGGAGCTGTTTTTT.

The V and J genes are TRBV11-2 and TRBJ1-1; D uncertain. The CDR3 has 14 amino acids. Germline V lookup: CDR1 SGHAT, CDR2 FQNNGV. Trimming shortened V by 3 bases and J by 0 bases, and 8 bases separated the two germline ends. The CDR3 loop reads CASSLTSLNTEAFF. The CDR3 nucleotides read TGTGCCAGCAGCTTGACATCTTTGAACACTGAAGCTTTCTTT.

With regard to this clone: Other DNA sequences in this sample translate to the same CDR3. CDR3 in DNA: TGTGCCAGCAGCTTAGACCACAGTTCCTACGAGCAGTACTTC. Its translation is CASSLDHSSYEQYF. The chain links TRBV7-2 to TRBJ2-7, with D hard to call. The length of the CDR3 is 14 residues. Germline V CDR1 and CDR2: SGHTA, FQGNSA. Trimming removed 1 base from V and 1 base from J, with 8 bases in between.

This chain joins TRBV5-1 and TRBJ2-5; D possibly corresponds to TRBD2 (5 bases). Germline V lookup: CDR1 SGHRS, CDR2 YFSETQ. This CDR3 region has 15 residues. V shed 0 bases and J shed 2 bases, with 11 bases lying between them. Here the CDR3 reads CASSLAGPGQETQYF. The CDR3 DNA is TGCGCCAGCAGCTTGGCCGGGCCGGGGCAAGAGACCCAGTACTTC. The full variable domain, its missing parts supplied by reference TRBV5-1 and TRBJ2-5, is KAGVTQTPRYLIKTRGQQVTLSCSPISGHRSVSWYQQTPGQGLQFLFEYFSETQRNKGNFPGRFSGRQFSNSRSEMNVSTLELGDSALYLCASSLAGPGQETQYFGPGTRLLVL.

The chain joins TRBV5-4 to TRBJ2-5; 14 positions match TRBD2. Losses at the gene ends were 4 bases for V and 5 bases for J; bases not matched to a gene: 7. The germline V gene has CDR1 SGHNT and CDR2 YYREEE (reference sequence). The CDR3 totals 16 residues. CDR3 amino acids: CASSARLAGGRETQYF. The CDR3 DNA reads as TGTGCCAGCAGCGCCCGACTAGCGGGGGGGCGCGAGACCCAGTACTTC.

The gene calls are TRBV24-1 and TRBJ2-1; no reliable D call. The V gene lost 9 bases and the J gene lost 0 bases, with 8 bases spanning the gap. Germline V CDR1 and CDR2: KGHDR, SFDVKD. The CDR3 is made up of 13 amino acids. The CDR3 sequence is CATEKSSYNEQFF. The DNA of the CDR3 is TGTGCCACCGAAAAAAGCTCCTACAATGAGCAGTTCTTC.

For this clone: The junction departs from germline at one end; a sequencing error may be responsible. The J gene is TRBJ1-1, the V gene TRBV6-6, with 7 bases matching TRBD1. This CDR3 comprises 12 residues. The germline V gene has CDR1 MNHNY and CDR2 SVGAGI (reference sequence). The CDR3 DNA sequence: TGTGCCAGCAGTTACTTGTGGGACAGTACGTCATTT. Translated: CASSYLWDSTSF.

The chain uses TRBV10-3 and TRBJ1-3; D is undetermined. V lost 3 bases, J lost 2 bases, and 8 bases lay in between. Germline CDR1 reads ENHRY; CDR2 reads SYGVKD. There are 14 residues in the CDR3. CDR3 DNA sequence: TGTGCCATCAGTGACTCTATACCTGGAAACACCATATATTTT. It is translated as CAISDSIPGNTIYF.

The chain joins TRBV28 to TRBJ1-2; weak D call: TRBD1 (6 bases). Trimming pared 5 bases from V and 8 bases from J, leaving 18 bases between. CDR1 and CDR2 (germline): MDHEN, SYDVKM. The length of the CDR3 is 14 residues. CDR3 in DNA: TGTGCCAGCAGTCTTAACAGGGACCTAGGCGGCTACACCTTC. Its translation is CASSLNRDLGGYTF.

The chain recombines TRBV7-9 with TRBJ1-2; TRBD1 matches 8 bases. V dropped 7 bases and J dropped 4; count of bases not matched to a gene: 5. Germline CDR1 reads SEHNR; CDR2 reads FQNEAQ (reference sequence). The length of the CDR3 is 13 residues. CDR3 DNA: TGTGCCAGCAACCAAGGGACAGGCTATGGCTACACCTTC. Protein sequence: CASNQGTGYGYTF.

The rearrangement links TRBV19 to TRBJ2-1, with 8 bases fitting TRBD2. The junction had 9 bases not matched to a gene; V was cut back by 3 bases and J by 8 bases. Germline CDR1 is LNHDA and CDR2 is SQIVND (reference sequence). This CDR3 is built from 15 residues. DNA of the CDR3: TGTGCCAGTAGTATGAGGCCGCGGGAGGACCATGAGCAGTTCTTC. Amino acids: CASSMRPREDHEQFF.

This clone occurred a few times. This chain connects TRBV9 to TRBJ1-3; D unresolved. The CDR3 has 16 residues. The V and J ends lost 0 bases and 0 bases respectively, with 10 bases between them. Germline lookup yields CDR1 SGDLS and CDR2 YYNGEE. For the CDR3, the DNA is TGTGCCAGCAGCGTAGCTCCACTTGGCTCTGGAAACACCATATATTTT. It codes for CASSVAPLGSGNTIYF.

This chain connects TRBV28 to TRBJ1-2; maybe TRBD1 (5 bases). Looked up from germline, CDR1 is MDHEN and CDR2 is SYDVKM. The CDR3 consists of 17 residues. Between the trimmed V and J ends, which lost 0 bases and 0 bases, there was a span of 14 bases. Here the CDR3 DNA reads TGTGCCAGCAGTTTATGGGGGGAGGAGGGACCTAACTATGGCTACACCTTC. Amino acids: CASSLWGEEGPNYGYTF.

This chain uses TRBV7-9 with TRBJ2-7; D gene ambiguous. From germline, CDR1 is SEHNR and CDR2 FQNEAQ (reference sequence). The CDR3 extends over 11 amino acids. Trimming took 2 bases from V and 6 from J, leaving 5 bases between them. In DNA form, the CDR3 reads TGTGCCAGCAGCTTAATCGGCGAGCAGTACTTC. Amino acid sequence: CASSLIGEQYF.

The rearrangement links TRBV11-3 to TRBJ1-6; D call uncertain. The CDR3 runs 14 residues. Trimming pared 5 bases from V and 9 bases from J, leaving 14 bases between. Germline CDR1 and CDR2: SGHNT and YENEEA. The CDR3 DNA follows: TGTGCCAGCAGCCCGGCCCAGTATGGTTCACCCCTCCACTTT. As protein: CASSPAQYGSPLHF.

The count of this clone is one. The genes are TRBV28 and TRBJ1-5; D may be TRBD1 (6 bases). Trimming shortened V by 7 bases and J by 6 bases, and 16 bases separated the two germline ends. Per the germline V gene, CDR1 is MDHEN and CDR2 is SYDVKM. This CDR3 comprises 14 residues. CDR3: CASIPSGAFQPQHF. The CDR3 DNA sequence: TGTGCCAGCATTCCATCAGGGGCGTTTCAGCCCCAGCATTTT.

The chain links TRBV21-1 to TRBJ2-7; TRBD1 is taken as the D call from the table, unchecked against the DNA. TRBV21-1 is classified as a pseudogene. The CDR3 is made up of 15 amino acids. CDR3 residues: CASVKANRLSYEQYF. The CDR3 DNA sequence: TGTGCCAGCGTCAAAGCCAACAGGCTATCCTACGAGCAGTACTTC.

This clone was seen a single time. This chain connects TRBV6-5 to TRBJ1-2; D not certain. V was shortened by 0 bases and J by 8 bases, with 10 bases between the two germline ends. Germline loops: CDR1 MNHEY, CDR2 SVGAGI. The CDR3 has 13 amino acids. The CDR3 DNA reads as TGTGCCAGCAGTTACTCTAACGGGATCGGCTACACCTTC. It is translated as CASSYSNGIGYTF.

This chain links TRBV12-5 with TRBJ1-2; a possible D gene is TRBD1 (5 bases). The CDR3 is 13 residues long. Trimming removed 5 bases at V and 3 bases at J, with 10 bases between. CDR1 is LGHNT and CDR2 is FRNRAP in the germline V gene. The CDR3 reads CASGPDRDYGYTF. The CDR3 coding sequence is TGTGCTAGTGGTCCCGACAGAGACTATGGCTACACCTTC.

The CDR3: CASSPTFQGSEKLFF. CDR3 DNA: TGTGCCAGCAGCCCTACGTTTCAGGGGTCCGAAAAACTGTTTTTT. The chain links TRBV9 to TRBJ1-4; tentative D call: TRBD1 (6 bases). The CDR3 is made up of 15 amino acids. CDR1 and CDR2 (germline): SGDLS, YYNGEE. The V gene lost 4 bases and the J gene lost 8 bases, with 18 bases spanning the gap.

This chain joins TRBV25-1 and TRBJ1-1; 7 positions match TRBD1. Germline V CDR1 and CDR2: MGHDK, SYGVNS. The CDR3 sequence is 17 residues long. V was clipped by 0 bases and J by 3 bases; unmatched bases: 10. The CDR3 loop is CASSEYLDHRGDTEAFF. In nucleotides, the CDR3 is TGTGCCAGCAGTGAATATCTCGACCACAGGGGTGACACTGAAGCTTTCTTT.

The chain combines TRBV28 with TRBJ2-1; 8 bases are shared with TRBD1. V dropped 4 bases and J dropped 0; count of bases not matched to a gene: 5. The CDR3 is 16 amino acids. Germline values: CDR1 MDHEN, CDR2 SYDVKM. This CDR3 is CASSSRQGSSYNEQFF. DNA of the CDR3: TGTGCCAGCAGTTCTCGACAGGGGTCCTCCTACAATGAGCAGTTCTTC.